This is a list of T cell receptor beta chains from one sample in a study of T cell clones after liver transplantation. TCRdb keeps only in-frame clones here, not all; method: immunoSEQ multiplex PCR. The sample lists about 51,000 clones, about 86% occurring once. The sequencing used CD8+ T cells from blood, collected 12 months after liver transplant. Receptors originate from a human patient who received a liver transplant. Some of the T cells might come from the graft donor. Each CDR3 is given with its conserved first and last residue. D genes are given only for firm matches. The size field is filled for only some rows; it gives once, few, many or a size class.

TRBV6-5	TRBD1	TRBJ1-1	-	TGTGCCAGCAGTTACATGCTCGGACAGGGTGAAGCTTTCTTT	CASSYMLGQGEAFF
TRBV7-9	TRBD1	TRBJ1-2	-	TGTGCCAGCAGCTTAGAGTGGTCACAGGGGGCGGACTATGGCTACACCTTC	CASSLEWSQGADYGYTF
TRBV5-1	-	TRBJ2-7	-	TGCGCCAGCAGCTTGGATGCTAGCTCCTACGAGCAGTACTTC	CASSLDASSYEQYF
TRBV28	-	TRBJ1-1	-	TGTGCCAGCAGTTTCGAGCCAGGGAGAGGCACTGAAGCTTTCTTT	CASSFEPGRGTEAFF
TRBV27	-	TRBJ2-1	-	TGTGCCAGCAGTTTTAGCGCAGGCGCTCCCTACAATGAGCAGTTCTTC	CASSFSAGAPYNEQFF
TRBV19	TRBD2	TRBJ2-1	-	TGTGCCAGTAGTATGTACCGGGAGGTCGGCAATGAGCAGTTCTTC	CASSMYREVGNEQFF
TRBV4-1	TRBD2	TRBJ2-1	-	TGCGCCAGCAGCCAACATGTGACTAGCGGGACAGCCAATGAGCAGTTCTTC	CASSQHVTSGTANEQFF
TRBV7-9	-	TRBJ2-6	few	TGTGCCAGCAGCGCCACAGGGTCTGGGGCCAACGTCCTGACTTTC	CASSATGSGANVLTF
TRBV21-1	-	TRBJ2-1	-	TGTGCCAGCAGCAACGCGACAGGGTACAATGAGCAGTTCTTC	CASSNATGYNEQFF
TRBV7-8	TRBD1	TRBJ2-7	-	TGTGCCAGCAGCTTCGGGACAGGCTTGTACGAGCAGTACTTC	CASSFGTGLYEQYF
TRBV6-4	-	TRBJ2-6	-	TGTGCCAGCAGTGACTCGAGGCCCACCGGGGCCAACGTCCTGACTTTC	CASSDSRPTGANVLTF
TRBV5-1	-	TRBJ1-1	-	TGCGCCAGCAGCTTCCGGACGGAAGGCACTGAAGCTTTCTTT	CASSFRTEGTEAFF
TRBV27	-	TRBJ2-7	-	TGTGCCAGCAGTTTATATGCAGGGCCCCAATACGAGCAGTACTTC	CASSLYAGPQYEQYF
TRBV7-9	TRBD1	TRBJ2-1	-	TGTGCCAGCAGCGACGGAACCGGGACAGGGAACAATGAGCAGTTCTTC	CASSDGTGTGNNEQFF
TRBV27	TRBD2	TRBJ2-1	once	TGTGCCAGCAGTTTACGGCAGTCGACTAGCGGGAGGGAGCAGTTCTTC	CASSLRQSTSGREQFF
TRBV5-1	-	TRBJ1-2	once	TGCGCCAGCAGCTTCGACTGGACGGGATTCTATGGCTACACCTTC	CASSFDWTGFYGYTF
TRBV11-2	-	TRBJ2-3	-	TGTGCCAGCAGCCCGCTCGGTATTGGGGATACGCAGTATTTT	CASSPLGIGDTQYF
TRBV10-1	-	TRBJ2-1	-	TGTGCCAGCAGTGAGGGCAGGGCAAAGTTCTTC	CASSEGRAKFF
TRBV5-4	-	TRBJ1-1	-	TGTGCCAGCAGCTCCTCGTGGGGGGGTACTACTGAAGCTTTCTTT	CASSSSWGGTTEAFF
TRBV9	TRBD2	TRBJ2-7	few	TGTGCCAGCAGCGTAGGAGCGGGAGCCTTTATGCAGTACTTC	CASSVGAGAFMQYF
TRBV30	-	TRBJ2-7	-	TGTGCCTGGAGTGTCTTGGGGGTCGAGCAGTACTTC	CAWSVLGVEQYF
TRBV27	TRBD1	TRBJ1-3	-	TGTGCCAGCAGTTACAGGGGTTTCGGTGGAAACACCATATATTTT	CASSYRGFGGNTIYF
TRBV5-3	-	TRBJ2-1	once	TGTGCCAGCAGCGCGCGGTACAGTAACAATGAGCAGTTCTTC	CASSARYSNNEQFF
TRBV19	-	TRBJ2-7	-	TGTGCCAGTAGCGGGGACGAGCAGTACTTC	CASSGDEQYF
TRBV28	-	TRBJ2-2	-	TGTGCCAGCAGTTCCAGTTATGAAGCCTCGAACACCGGGGAGCTGTTTTTT	CASSSSYEASNTGELFF
TRBV29-1	-	TRBJ2-7	-	TGCAGCGCCGTTGGGGGGGGACACTACTCCTACGAGCAGTACTTC	CSAVGGGHYSYEQYF
TRBV5-8	TRBD1	TRBJ1-1	-	TGTGCCAGCAGCTCTTCTATCTCGACAGGGAAGGGGACTGAAGCTTTCTTT	CASSSSISTGKGTEAFF
TRBV27	-	TRBJ1-2	-	TGTGCCAGCAGTTTATCGATAGGTTATGGCTACACCTTC	CASSLSIGYGYTF
TRBV25-1	-	TRBJ1-3	-	TGTGCCAGCAGTGATGGGACGGGGAGCTCTGGAAACACCATATATTTT	CASSDGTGSSGNTIYF
TRBV19	-	TRBJ2-1	-	TGTGCCAGTAGTAGAGGCTTTCTTGGAGGGAATGAGCAGTTCTTC	CASSRGFLGGNEQFF
TRBV10-3	TRBD2	TRBJ2-5	-	TGTGCCATCAGTGAGTTGGTAGCGGGAGGCCCCGAGACCCAGTACTTC	CAISELVAGGPETQYF
TRBV28	TRBD2	TRBJ2-7	-	TGTGCCAGCAGTACAGGACTAGCGGGAGCAGGGGAGCAGTACTTC	CASSTGLAGAGEQYF
TRBV10-2	TRBD2	TRBJ2-5	-	TGCGCCAGCAACAACCTGGGACTAGCGGGCCAAGAGACCCAGTACTTC	CASNNLGLAGQETQYF
TRBV2	TRBD2	TRBJ2-7	-	TGTGCCAGCAGTGAGGGGGAGGGCTGGAACGAGCAGTACTTC	CASSEGEGWNEQYF
TRBV27	-	TRBJ2-2	-	TGTGCCAGCAGTCCAAGTCCCGGGGAGCTGTTTTTT	CASSPSPGELFF
TRBV28	TRBD1	TRBJ1-4	-	TGTGCCAGCAGTTCCTGGACAGGGTTGGAGAGGGAAAAACTGTTTTTT	CASSSWTGLEREKLFF
TRBV5-1	TRBD1	TRBJ2-7	-	TGCGCCAGCAGCTTAAAAACAGGGGGGAACTACGAGCAGTACTTC	CASSLKTGGNYEQYF
TRBV6-5	TRBD1	TRBJ1-1	medium-sized	TGTGCCAGCAGGGAGACAGGGGGTATCACTGAAGCTTTCTTT	CASRETGGITEAFF
TRBV9	-	TRBJ2-3	-	TGTGCCAGCAGCGTAGCTAAAACGACTAGCACAGATACGCAGTATTTT	CASSVAKTTSTDTQYF
TRBV27	-	TRBJ1-2	-	TGTGCCAGTAGTGTTCGGGACCCTTTTAACTATGGCTACACCTTC	CASSVRDPFNYGYTF
TRBV5-1	-	TRBJ1-5	once	TGCGCCAGCAGCTTGTCAGGGGCCGGTGGGCCCCAGCATTTT	CASSLSGAGGPQHF
TRBV28	-	TRBJ1-1	-	TGTGCCAGCAGTTCCCTTAGCGCTGAAGCTTTCTTT	CASSSLSAEAFF
TRBV19	TRBD2	TRBJ2-3	-	TGTGCCAGTAGTACCGTAGCGGGTGGCACAGATACGCAGTATTTT	CASSTVAGGTDTQYF